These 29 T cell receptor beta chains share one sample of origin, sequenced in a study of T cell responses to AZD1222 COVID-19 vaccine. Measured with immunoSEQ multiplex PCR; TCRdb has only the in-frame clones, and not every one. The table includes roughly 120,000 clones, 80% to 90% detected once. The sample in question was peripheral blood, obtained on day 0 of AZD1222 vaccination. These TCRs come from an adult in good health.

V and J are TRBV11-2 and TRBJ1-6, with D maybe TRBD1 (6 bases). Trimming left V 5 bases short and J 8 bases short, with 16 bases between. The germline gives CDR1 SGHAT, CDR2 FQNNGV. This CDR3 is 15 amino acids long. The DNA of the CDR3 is TGTGCCAGCAGCCCCGCGGTGGGGGCCTATTCACCCCTCCACTTT. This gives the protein CASSPAVGAYSPLHF.

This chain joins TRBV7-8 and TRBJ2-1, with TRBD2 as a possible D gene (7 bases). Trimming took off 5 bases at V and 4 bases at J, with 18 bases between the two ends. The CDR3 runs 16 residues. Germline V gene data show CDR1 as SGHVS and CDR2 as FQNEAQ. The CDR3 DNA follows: TGTGCCAGCAGCCCTATGGGGGGGCTGGGTTACAATGAGCAGTTCTTC. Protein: CASSPMGGLGYNEQFF.

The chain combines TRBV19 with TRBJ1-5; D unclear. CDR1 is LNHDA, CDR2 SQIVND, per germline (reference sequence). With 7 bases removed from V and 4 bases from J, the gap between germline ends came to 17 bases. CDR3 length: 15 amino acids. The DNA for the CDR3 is TGTGCCAGTAACTTCGCGGGCATTCAGAATCAGCCCCAGCATTTT. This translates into CASNFAGIQNQPQHF.

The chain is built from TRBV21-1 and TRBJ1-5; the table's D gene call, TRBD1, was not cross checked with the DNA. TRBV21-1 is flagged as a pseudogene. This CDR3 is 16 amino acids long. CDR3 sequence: CASSKRCPPGNQPQHF. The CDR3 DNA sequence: TGTGCCAGCAGCAAAAGATGCCCACCAGGCAATCAGCCCCAGCATTTT.

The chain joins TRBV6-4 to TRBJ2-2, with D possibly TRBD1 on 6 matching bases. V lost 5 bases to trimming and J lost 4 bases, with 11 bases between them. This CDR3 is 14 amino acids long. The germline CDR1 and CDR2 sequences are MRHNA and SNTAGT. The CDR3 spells CASSRQDSTGELFF. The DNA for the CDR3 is TGTGCCAGCAGTAGACAGGACTCCACCGGGGAGCTGTTTTTT.

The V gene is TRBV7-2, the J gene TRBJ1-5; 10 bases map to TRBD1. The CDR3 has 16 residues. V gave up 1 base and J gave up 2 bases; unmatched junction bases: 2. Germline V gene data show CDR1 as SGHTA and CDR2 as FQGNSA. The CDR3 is CASSLVGTGGNQPQHF. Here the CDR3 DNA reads TGTGCCAGCAGCTTAGTGGGGACAGGGGGCAATCAGCCCCAGCATTTT.

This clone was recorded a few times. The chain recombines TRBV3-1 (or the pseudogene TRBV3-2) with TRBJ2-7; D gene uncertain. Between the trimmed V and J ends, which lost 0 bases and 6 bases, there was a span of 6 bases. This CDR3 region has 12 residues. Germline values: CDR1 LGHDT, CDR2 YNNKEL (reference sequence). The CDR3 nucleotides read TGTGCCAGCAGCCAAGAATCCAGCGAGCAGTACTTC. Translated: CASSQESSEQYF.

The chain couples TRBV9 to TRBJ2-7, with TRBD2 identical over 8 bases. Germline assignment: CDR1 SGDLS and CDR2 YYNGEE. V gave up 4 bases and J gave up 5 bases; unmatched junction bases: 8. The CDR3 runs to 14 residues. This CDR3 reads CASSPPRGGDEQYF. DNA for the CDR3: TGTGCCAGCAGCCCACCTCGGGGGGGGGACGAGCAGTACTTC.

DNA of the CDR3: TGTGCCAGCAGACAGGGTACCTACGAGCAGTACTTC. This gives the protein CASRQGTYEQYF. The genes are TRBV25-1 and TRBJ2-7; maybe TRBD1 (6 bases). This CDR3 is 12 amino acids long. CDR1 is MGHDK and CDR2 is SYGVNS in the germline V gene. Trimming left V 6 bases short and J 2 bases short, with 8 bases between.

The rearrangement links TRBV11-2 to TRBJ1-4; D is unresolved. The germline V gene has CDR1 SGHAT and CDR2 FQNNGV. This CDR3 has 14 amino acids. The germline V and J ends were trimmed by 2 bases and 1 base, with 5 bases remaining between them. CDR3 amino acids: CASSLTRTNEKLFF. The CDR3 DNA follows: TGTGCCAGCAGCTTAACTCGAACTAATGAAAAACTGTTTTTT. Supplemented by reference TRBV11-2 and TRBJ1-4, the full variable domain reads EAGVAQSPRYKIIEKRQSVAFWCNPISGHATLYWYQQILGQGPKLLIQFQNNGVVDDSQLPKDRFSAERLKGVDSTLKIQPAKLEDSAVYLCASSLTRTNEKLFFGSGTQLSVL.

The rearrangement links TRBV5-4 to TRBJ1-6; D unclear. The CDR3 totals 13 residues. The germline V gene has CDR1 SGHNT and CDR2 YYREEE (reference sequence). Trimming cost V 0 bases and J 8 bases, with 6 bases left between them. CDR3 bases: TGTGCCAGCAGCTTGGACGGATATTCACCCCTCCACTTT. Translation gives CASSLDGYSPLHF.

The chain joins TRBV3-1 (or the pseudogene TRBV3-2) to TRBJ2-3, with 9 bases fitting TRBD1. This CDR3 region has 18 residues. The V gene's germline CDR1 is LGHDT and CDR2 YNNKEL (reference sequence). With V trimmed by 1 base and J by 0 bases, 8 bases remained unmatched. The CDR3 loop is CASSQAAGQGDSTDTQYF. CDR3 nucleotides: TGTGCCAGCAGCCAAGCGGCGGGACAGGGCGATAGCACAGATACGCAGTATTTT.

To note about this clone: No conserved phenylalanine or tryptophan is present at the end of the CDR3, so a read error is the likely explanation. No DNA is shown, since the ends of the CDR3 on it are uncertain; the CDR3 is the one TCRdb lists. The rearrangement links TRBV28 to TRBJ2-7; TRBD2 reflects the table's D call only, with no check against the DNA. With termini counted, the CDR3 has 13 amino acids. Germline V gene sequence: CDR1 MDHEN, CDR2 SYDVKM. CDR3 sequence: CASSSSGLVEVLL.

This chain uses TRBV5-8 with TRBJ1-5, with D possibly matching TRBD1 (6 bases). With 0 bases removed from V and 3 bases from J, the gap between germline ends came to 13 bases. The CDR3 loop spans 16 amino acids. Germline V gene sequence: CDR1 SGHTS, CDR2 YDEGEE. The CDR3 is CASSLVYRTDNQPQHF. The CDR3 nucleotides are TGTGCCAGCAGCTTGGTTTATCGGACAGACAATCAGCCCCAGCATTTT. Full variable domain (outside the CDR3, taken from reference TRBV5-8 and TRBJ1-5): EAGVTQSPTHLIKTRGQQATLRCSPISGHTSVYWYQQALGLGLQFLLWYDEGEERNRGNFPPRFSGRQFPNYSSELNVNALELEDSALYLCASSLVYRTDNQPQHFGDGTRLSIL.

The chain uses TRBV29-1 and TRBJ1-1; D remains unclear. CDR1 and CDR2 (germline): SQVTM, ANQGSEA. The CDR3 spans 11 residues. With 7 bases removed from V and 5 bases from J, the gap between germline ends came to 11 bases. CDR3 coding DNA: TGCAGCGCCCTTAAGGGAACTGAAGCTTTCTTT. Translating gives CSALKGTEAFF.

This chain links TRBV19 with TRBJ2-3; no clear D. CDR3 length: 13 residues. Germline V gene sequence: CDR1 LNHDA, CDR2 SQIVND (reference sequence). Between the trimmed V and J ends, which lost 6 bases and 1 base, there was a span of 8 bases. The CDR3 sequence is CASRFLGTDTQYF. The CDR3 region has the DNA TGTGCCAGTAGATTTCTGGGCACAGATACGCAGTATTTT. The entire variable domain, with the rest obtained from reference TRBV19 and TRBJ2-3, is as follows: DGGITQSPKYLFRKEGQNVTLSCEQNLNHDAMYWYRQDPGQGLRLIYYSQIVNDFQKGDIAEGYSVSREKKESFPLTVTSAQKNPTAFYLCASRFLGTDTQYFGPGTRLTVL.

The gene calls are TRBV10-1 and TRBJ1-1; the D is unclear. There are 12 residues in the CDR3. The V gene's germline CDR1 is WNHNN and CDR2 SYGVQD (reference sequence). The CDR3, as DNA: TGCCCCCTAACGGGCGCGAACACTGAAGCTTTCTTT. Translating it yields CPLTGANTEAFF.

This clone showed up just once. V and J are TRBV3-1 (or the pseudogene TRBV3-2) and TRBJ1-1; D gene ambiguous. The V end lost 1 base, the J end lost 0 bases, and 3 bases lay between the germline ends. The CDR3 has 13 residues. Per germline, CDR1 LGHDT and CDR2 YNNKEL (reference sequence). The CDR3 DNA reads TGTGCCAGCAGCCAAGCTGTGAACACTGAAGCTTTCTTT. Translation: CASSQAVNTEAFF.

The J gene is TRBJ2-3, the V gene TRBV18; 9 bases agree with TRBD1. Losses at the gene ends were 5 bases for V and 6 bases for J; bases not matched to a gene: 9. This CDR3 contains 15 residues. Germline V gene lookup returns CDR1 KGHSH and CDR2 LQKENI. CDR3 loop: CASSASQGAQDTQYF. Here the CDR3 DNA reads TGTGCCAGCTCAGCGTCACAGGGGGCGCAGGATACGCAGTATTTT.

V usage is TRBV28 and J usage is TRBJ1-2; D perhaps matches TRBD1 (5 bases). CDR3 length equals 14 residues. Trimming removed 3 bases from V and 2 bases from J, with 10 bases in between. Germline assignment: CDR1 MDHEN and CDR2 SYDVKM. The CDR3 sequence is CASSFPGPNYGYTF. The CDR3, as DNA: TGTGCCAGCAGTTTCCCAGGGCCCAACTATGGCTACACCTTC.

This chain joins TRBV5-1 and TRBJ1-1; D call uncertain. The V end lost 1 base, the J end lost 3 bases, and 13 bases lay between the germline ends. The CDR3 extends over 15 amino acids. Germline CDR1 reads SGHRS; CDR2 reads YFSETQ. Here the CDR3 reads CASSLIGRGDTEAFF. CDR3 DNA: TGCGCCAGCAGCTTGATCGGCCGTGGCGACACTGAAGCTTTCTTT. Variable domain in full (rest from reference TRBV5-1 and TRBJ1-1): KAGVTQTPRYLIKTRGQQVTLSCSPISGHRSVSWYQQTPGQGLQFLFEYFSETQRNKGNFPGRFSGRQFSNSRSEMNVSTLELGDSALYLCASSLIGRGDTEAFFGQGTRLTVV.

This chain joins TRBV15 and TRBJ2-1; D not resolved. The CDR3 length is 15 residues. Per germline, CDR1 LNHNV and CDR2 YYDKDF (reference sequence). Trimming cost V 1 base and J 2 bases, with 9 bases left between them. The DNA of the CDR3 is TGTGCCACCAGCAGAGGACGTGGGGCCTACAATGAGCAGTTCTTC. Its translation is CATSRGRGAYNEQFF. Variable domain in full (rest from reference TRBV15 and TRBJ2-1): DAMVIQNPRYQVTQFGKPVTLSCSQTLNHNVMYWYQQKSSQAPKLLFHYYDKDFNNEADTPDNFQSRRPNTSFCFLDIRSPGLGDTAMYLCATSRGRGAYNEQFFGPGTRLTVL.

CDR3 nucleotides: TGTGCCAGCAGCTCCGGGACAGGGGATACGCAGTATTTT. Its protein is CASSSGTGDTQYF. The chain recombines TRBV7-3 with TRBJ2-3; TRBD1 aligns across 9 bases. Per the germline V gene, CDR1 is SGHTA and CDR2 is FQGTGA. The ends lost 4 bases at V and 6 bases at J; junction bases unmatched: 2. The CDR3 has 13 residues.

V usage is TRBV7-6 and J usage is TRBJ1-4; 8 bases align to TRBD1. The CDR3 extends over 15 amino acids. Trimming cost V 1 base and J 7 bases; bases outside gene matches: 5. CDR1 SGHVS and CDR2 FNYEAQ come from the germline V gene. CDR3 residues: CASSLGPGQAEKLFF. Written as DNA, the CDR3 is TGTGCCAGCAGCTTAGGGCCGGGACAGGCTGAAAAACTGTTTTTT.

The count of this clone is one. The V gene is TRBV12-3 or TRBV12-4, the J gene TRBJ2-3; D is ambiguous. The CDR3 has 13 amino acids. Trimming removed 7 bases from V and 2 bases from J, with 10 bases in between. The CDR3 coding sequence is TGTGCCAGCAAATTAGATGCCACAGATACGCAGTATTTT. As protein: CASKLDATDTQYF.

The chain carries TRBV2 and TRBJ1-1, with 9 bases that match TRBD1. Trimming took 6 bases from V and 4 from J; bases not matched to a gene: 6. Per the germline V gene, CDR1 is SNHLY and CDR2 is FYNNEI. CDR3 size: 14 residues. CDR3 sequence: CASRNRGRFTEAFF. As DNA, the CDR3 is TGTGCCAGCAGGAACAGGGGGCGCTTCACTGAAGCTTTCTTT.

The CDR3 here is CASSPLGSNEQFF. In nucleotides, the CDR3 is TGTGCCAGCAGCCCCCTGGGGAGCAATGAGCAGTTCTTC. The J gene is TRBJ2-1, the V gene TRBV13, with D possibly TRBD2 on 5 matching bases. The CDR3 is 13 amino acids. Trimming cost V 5 bases and J 6 bases, with 11 bases left between them. From germline, CDR1 is PRHDT and CDR2 FYEKMQ (reference sequence).

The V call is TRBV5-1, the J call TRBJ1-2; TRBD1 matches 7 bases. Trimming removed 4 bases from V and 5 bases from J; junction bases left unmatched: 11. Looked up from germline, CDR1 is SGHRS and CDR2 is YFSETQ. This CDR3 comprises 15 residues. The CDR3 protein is CASSVTGTAVYGYTF. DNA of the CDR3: TGCGCCAGCAGCGTGACGGGGACAGCTGTTTATGGCTACACCTTC.

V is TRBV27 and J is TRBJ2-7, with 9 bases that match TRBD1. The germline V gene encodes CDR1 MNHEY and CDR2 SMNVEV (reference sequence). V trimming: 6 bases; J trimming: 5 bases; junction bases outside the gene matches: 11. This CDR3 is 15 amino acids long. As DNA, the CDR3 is TGTGCCAGCAGCCTAACCCGGGACAGGGCCAACGAGCAGTACTTC. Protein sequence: CASSLTRDRANEQYF.